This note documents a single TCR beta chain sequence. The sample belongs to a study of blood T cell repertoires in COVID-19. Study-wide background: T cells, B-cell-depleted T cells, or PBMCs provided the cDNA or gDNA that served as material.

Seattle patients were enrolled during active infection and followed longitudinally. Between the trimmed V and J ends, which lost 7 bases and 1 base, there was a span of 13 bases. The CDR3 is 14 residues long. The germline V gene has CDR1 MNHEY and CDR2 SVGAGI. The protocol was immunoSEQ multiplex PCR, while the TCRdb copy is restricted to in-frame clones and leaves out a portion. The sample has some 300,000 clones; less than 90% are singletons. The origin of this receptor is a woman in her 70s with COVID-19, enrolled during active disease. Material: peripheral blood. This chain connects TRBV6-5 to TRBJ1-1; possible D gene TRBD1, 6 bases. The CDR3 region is CASKMTGQNTEAFF. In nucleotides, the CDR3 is TGTGCCAGCAAGATGACAGGACAGAACACTGAAGCTTTCTTT.